Sequencing of this T cell receptor beta chain was carried out in a study of PD-1 blockade in mismatch repair-deficient tumors. Study-wide background: All were previously treated, progressing patients with 12 mismatch repair-deficient cancer types.

Generated by immunoSEQ multiplex PCR, the TCRdb table keeps only in-frame clones and is missing some. The sample shows some 84,000 clones, about 84% of them seen only once. Germline assignment: CDR1 SGDLS and CDR2 YYNGEE. The CDR3 length is 16 residues. With 0 bases clipped from V and 4 bases from J, the junction kept 6 bases outside the gene matches. TCRs were sequenced from a few patients responding to pembrolizumab. Sequencing used peripheral blood, obtained 12 weeks after starting pembrolizumab. This chain links TRBV9 with TRBJ2-5; TRBD2 aligns across 10 bases. The source of this sequence is an adult with mismatch repair-deficient cancer. The CDR3 region is CASSVEGLAGVETQYF. Written as DNA, the CDR3 is TGTGCCAGCAGCGTAGAAGGGCTAGCGGGAGTAGAGACCCAGTACTTC.